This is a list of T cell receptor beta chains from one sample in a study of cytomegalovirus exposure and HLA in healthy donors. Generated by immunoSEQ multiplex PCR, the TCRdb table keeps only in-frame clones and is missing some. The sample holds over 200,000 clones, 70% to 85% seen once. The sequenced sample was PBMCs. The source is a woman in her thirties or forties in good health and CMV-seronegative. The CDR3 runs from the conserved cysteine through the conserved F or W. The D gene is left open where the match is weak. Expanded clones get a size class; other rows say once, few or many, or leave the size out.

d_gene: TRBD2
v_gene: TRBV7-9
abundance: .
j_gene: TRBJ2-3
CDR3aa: CASRPRGGTDTQYF
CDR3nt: TGTGCCAGCAGGCCCCGGGGGGGTACAGATACGCAGTATTTT

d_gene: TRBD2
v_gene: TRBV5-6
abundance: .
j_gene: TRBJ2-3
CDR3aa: CASSLGEGTDTQYF
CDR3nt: TGTGCCAGCAGCTTGGGGGAGGGAACAGATACGCAGTATTTT

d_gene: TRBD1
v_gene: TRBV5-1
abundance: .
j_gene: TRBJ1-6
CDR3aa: CASSSSGTAYNSPLHF
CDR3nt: TGCGCCAGCAGCTCGTCTGGGACAGCCTATAATTCACCCCTCCACTTT

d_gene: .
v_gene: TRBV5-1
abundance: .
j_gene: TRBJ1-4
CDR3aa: CASSVGAGEKLFF
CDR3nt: TGCGCCAGCAGTGTGGGGGCGGGTGAAAAACTGTTTTTT

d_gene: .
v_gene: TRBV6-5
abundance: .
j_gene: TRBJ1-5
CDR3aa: CASSYRGYQPQHF
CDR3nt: TGTGCCAGCAGTTACAGGGGCTATCAGCCCCAGCATTTT

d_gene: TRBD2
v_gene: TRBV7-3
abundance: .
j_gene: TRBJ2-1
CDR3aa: CASSLGGGTSYNEQFF
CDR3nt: TGTGCCAGCAGCTTAGGCGGGGGGACCTCCTACAATGAGCAGTTCTTC

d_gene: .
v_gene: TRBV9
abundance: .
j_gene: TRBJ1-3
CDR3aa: CASSGVGGDSNFSGNTIYF
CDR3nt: TGTGCCAGCAGCGGAGTGGGGGGAGACAGCAACTTCTCTGGAAACACCATATATTTT

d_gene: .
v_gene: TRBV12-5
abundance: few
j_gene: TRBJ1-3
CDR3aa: CASGRRASGNTIYF
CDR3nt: TGTGCTAGTGGTCGCAGGGCCTCTGGAAACACCATATATTTT

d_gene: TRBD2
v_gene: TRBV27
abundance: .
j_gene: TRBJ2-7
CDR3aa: CASSPSGGISEQYF
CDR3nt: TGTGCCAGCAGTCCTAGCGGGGGAATCAGCGAGCAGTACTTC

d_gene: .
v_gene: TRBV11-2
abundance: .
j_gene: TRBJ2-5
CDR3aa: CASSHSGRSTPETQYF
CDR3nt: TGTGCCAGCAGCCATAGCGGACGGTCCACTCCGGAGACCCAGTACTTC

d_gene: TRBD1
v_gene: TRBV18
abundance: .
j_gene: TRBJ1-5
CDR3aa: CASSTTGVRNQPQHF
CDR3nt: TGTGCCAGCTCAACGACAGGGGTACGCAATCAGCCCCAGCATTTT

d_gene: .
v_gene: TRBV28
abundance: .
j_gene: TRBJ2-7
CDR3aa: CASSFSWGLGAYEQYF
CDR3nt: TGTGCCAGCAGTTTCTCGTGGGGTTTGGGAGCCTACGAGCAGTACTTC

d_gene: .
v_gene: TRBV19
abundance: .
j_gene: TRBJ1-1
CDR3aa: CASSIVGGTEAFF
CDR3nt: TGTGCCAGTAGTATCGTGGGGGGCACTGAAGCTTTCTTT

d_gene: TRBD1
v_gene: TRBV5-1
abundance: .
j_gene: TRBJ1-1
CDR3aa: CASSWEGQGDTEAFF
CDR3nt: TGCGCCAGCAGCTGGGAGGGACAGGGGGACACTGAAGCTTTCTTT

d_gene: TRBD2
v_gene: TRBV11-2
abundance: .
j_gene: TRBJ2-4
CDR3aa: CASALPRGSGGAKNIQYF
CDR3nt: TGTGCCAGCGCGTTACCGAGGGGTTCCGGGGGGGCCAAAAACATTCAGTACTTC

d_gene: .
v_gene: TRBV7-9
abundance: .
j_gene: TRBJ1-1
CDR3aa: CASSLFGDTEAFF
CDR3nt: TGTGCCAGCAGCTTATTCGGGGACACTGAAGCTTTCTTT

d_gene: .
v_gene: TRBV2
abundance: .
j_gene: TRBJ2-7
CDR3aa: CASRYNRDYEQYF
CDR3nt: TGTGCCAGCAGGTATAACAGAGACTACGAGCAGTACTTC

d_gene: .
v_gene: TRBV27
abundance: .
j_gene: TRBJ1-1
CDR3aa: CASSWFSGSNTEAFF
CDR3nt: TGTGCCAGCAGTTGGTTCTCAGGGTCGAACACTGAAGCTTTCTTT

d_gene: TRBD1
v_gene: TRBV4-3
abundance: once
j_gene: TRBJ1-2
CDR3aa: CASSQEVDRGGYTF
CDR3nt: TGCGCCAGCAGCCAAGAAGTAGACAGGGGTGGCTACACCTTC

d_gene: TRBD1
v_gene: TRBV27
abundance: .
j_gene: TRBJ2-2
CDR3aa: CASRPRGGPAGSTGELFF
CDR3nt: TGTGCCAGCAGGCCCCGAGGGGGCCCAGCCGGTAGCACCGGGGAGCTGTTTTTT

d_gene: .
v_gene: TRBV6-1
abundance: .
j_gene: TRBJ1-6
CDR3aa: CASSEAGSVPNSPLHF
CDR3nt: TGTGCCAGCAGTGAAGCGGGCAGTGTCCCTAATTCACCCCTCCACTTT

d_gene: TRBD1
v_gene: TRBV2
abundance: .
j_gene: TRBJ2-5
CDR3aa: CASSQTRDRDRETQYF
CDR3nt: TGTGCCAGCAGCCAGACCCGGGACAGGGACCGAGAGACCCAGTACTTC

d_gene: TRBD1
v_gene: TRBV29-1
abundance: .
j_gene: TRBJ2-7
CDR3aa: CSVVGQGALYEQYF
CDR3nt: TGCAGCGTTGTTGGGCAGGGGGCCCTCTACGAGCAGTACTTC

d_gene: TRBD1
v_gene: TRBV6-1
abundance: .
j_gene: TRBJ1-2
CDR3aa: CASSTDRGDYGYTF
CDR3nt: TGTGCCAGCAGTACGGACAGGGGGGACTATGGCTACACCTTC

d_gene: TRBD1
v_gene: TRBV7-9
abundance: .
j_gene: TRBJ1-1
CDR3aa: CASSPQGSTEAFF
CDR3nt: TGTGCCAGCAGCCCACAGGGGAGTACTGAAGCTTTCTTT

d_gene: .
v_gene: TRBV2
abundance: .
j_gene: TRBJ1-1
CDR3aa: CASSADRPMNTEAFF
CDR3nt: TGTGCCAGCAGTGCTGACAGGCCAATGAACACTGAAGCTTTCTTT

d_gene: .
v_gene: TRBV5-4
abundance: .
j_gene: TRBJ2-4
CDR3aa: CASSPRTGGDIQYF
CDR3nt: TGTGCCAGCAGCCCAAGGACAGGAGGGGACATTCAGTACTTC

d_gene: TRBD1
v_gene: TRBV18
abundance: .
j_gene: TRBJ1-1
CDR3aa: CASSLWGQGASFDTEAFF
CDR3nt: TGTGCCAGCTCACTCTGGGGACAGGGGGCCTCGTTCGACACTGAAGCTTTCTTT

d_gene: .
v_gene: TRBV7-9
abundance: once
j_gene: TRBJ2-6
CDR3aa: CASSFLGAPGANVLTF
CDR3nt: TGTGCCAGCAGCTTCTTAGGAGCACCTGGGGCCAACGTCCTGACTTTC

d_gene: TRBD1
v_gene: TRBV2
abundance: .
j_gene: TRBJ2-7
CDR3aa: CASSFDRAYEQYF
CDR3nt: TGTGCCAGCAGTTTTGACAGGGCATACGAGCAGTACTTC

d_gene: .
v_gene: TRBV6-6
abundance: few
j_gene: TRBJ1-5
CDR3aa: CASSPEGRGNNQPQHF
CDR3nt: TGTGCCAGCAGCCCCGAGGGCAGGGGCAACAATCAGCCCCAGCATTTT

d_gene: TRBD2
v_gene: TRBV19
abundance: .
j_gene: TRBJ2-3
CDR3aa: CASSSPGLGLLDTQYF
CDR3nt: TGTGCCAGTAGTAGTCCGGGACTAGGGCTCCTAGATACGCAGTATTTT

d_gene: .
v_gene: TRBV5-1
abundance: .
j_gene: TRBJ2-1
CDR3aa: CASSFSGGRNNEQFF
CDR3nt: TGCGCCAGCAGCTTTAGCGGCGGACGTAACAATGAGCAGTTCTTC

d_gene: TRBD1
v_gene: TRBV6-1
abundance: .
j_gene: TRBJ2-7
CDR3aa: CASRSGTGVYEQYF
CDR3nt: TGTGCCAGCAGATCCGGGACAGGGGTATACGAGCAGTACTTC

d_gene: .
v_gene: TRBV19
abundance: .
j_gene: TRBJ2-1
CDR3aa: CASSLAGYNEQFF
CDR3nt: TGTGCCAGTAGTCTCGCAGGCTACAATGAGCAGTTCTTC